This T cell receptor (beta chain) was identified during a study of shared clonotypes between healthy human individuals. Clones were sequenced by immunoSEQ multiplex PCR, and TCRdb holds only the in-frame ones, with some missing. The sample holds about 1.5 million clones, roughly 96% seen once. The CDR3 consists of 16 residues. The germline CDR1 and CDR2 sequences are SGDLS and YYNGEE. The ends were cut back, 2 bases at V and 6 bases at J, with 17 bases in the middle. CD4+ cells were split into CD45RA+ naive and CD45RA-negative memory subsets. Specimen: naive CD4+ T cells sorted from blood. The subset denotes: CD45RA+ positively selected. The chain uses TRBV9 and TRBJ2-2; perhaps TRBD2 as D (5 bases). The TCR comes from a man aged 25 to 40 in good health. The DNA of the CDR3 is TGTGCCAGCAGCGTCGCCACGAGAGGGTTCGCCGGGGAGCTGTTTTTT. This gives the protein CASSVATRGFAGELFF.